This TCR beta chain was sequenced during a study of response to subunit inactivated influenza vaccine. The study's findings and limits: The authors proposed limited new T cell recruitment per seasonal influenza vaccination.

This clonotype was seen more than once but under ten times. Its antigen remains unknown. J was trimmed by 3 bases and V by 0 bases; bases with no gene match: 10. CDR3 length: 17 amino acids. In germline, CDR1 is DFQATT, CDR2 SNEGSKA (reference sequence). Via MiXCR, TCRdb re-called the RT-PCR reads, giving one row per CDR3 protein. The data hold hundreds of thousands of distinct CDR3 sequences, with roughly 14% observed a single time. V is TRBV20-1 and J is TRBJ1-5, with TRBD1 matching over 8 bases. The sequences come from PBMCs from blood, collected 14 to 15 days before vaccination. The clonotype was recovered from a man in his fifties who received an inactivated influenza vaccine. The CDR3 loop reads CSARDQAGGLLNQPQHF. DNA for the CDR3: TGCAGTGCTAGAGATCAGGCAGGGGGCCTTCTCAATCAGCCCCAGCATTTT.